The T cell receptor beta chain described here comes from a study of blood T cell repertoires in COVID-19. Overall study context: Specimens from acute and convalescent COVID-19 originated in the United States, Italy and Spain.

In the study's own analysis: The assay estimated nucleated cells by amplifying reference gene primers. Sequencing was performed with immunoSEQ multiplex PCR; in TCRdb, only in-frame clones are kept and a portion is missing. D and trimming were read from the DNA, whereas the V and J calls and clone size are those reported in that table. This sample has some 200,000 clones, with roughly 87% found just once. The CDR3 totals 15 residues. CDR1 and CDR2 from the germline V gene are SEHNR and FQNEAQ (reference sequence). With V trimmed by 6 bases and J by 4 bases, 5 bases remained unmatched. The TCR originated in a woman between 40 and 55 years old with acute or convalescent COVID-19. This chain uses TRBV7-9 with TRBJ2-3, with 12 bases matching TRBD2. The sequenced sample consisted of peripheral blood. CDR3 nucleotide sequence: TGTGCCAGCAGTCGACTAGCGGGAGTACCAGATACGCAGTATTTT. Amino acids: CASSRLAGVPDTQYF. The complete variable domain, with remaining parts taken from reference TRBV7-9 and TRBJ2-3, reads DTGVSQNPRHKITKRGQNVTFRCDPISEHNRLYWYRQTLGQGPEFLTYFQNEAQLEKSRLLSDRFSAERPKGSFSTLEIQRTEQGDSAMYLCASSRLAGVPDTQYFGPGTRLTVL.